The present T cell receptor beta chain was sequenced within a study of blood T cells in healthy people across ages. Through a sample-barcoded 5' primer and a J-beta primer mix, a second PCR was run for about 6 to 12 cycles. One entry per CDR3 protein results from TCRdb running MiXCR on the 5' RACE reads. Among 850,000 to 1,300,000 distinct CDR3 sequences listed, around 43% were seen once. Germline V gene data show CDR1 as DFQATT and CDR2 as SNEGSKA (reference sequence). The CDR3 is 17 residues long. The chain uses TRBV20-1 and TRBJ2-1; 9 nucleotides match TRBD2. The end of the DNA aligns better with TRBJ2-7, so the J call may be wrong. The sequenced material came from blood. This sequence was found in a woman in her sixties in good health. The CDR3 DNA reads as TGCAGTGCTACCATCTGGGGGGATAGCGGGAGATACAATGAGCAGTACTTC. Its protein product is CSATIWGDSGRYNEQYF.